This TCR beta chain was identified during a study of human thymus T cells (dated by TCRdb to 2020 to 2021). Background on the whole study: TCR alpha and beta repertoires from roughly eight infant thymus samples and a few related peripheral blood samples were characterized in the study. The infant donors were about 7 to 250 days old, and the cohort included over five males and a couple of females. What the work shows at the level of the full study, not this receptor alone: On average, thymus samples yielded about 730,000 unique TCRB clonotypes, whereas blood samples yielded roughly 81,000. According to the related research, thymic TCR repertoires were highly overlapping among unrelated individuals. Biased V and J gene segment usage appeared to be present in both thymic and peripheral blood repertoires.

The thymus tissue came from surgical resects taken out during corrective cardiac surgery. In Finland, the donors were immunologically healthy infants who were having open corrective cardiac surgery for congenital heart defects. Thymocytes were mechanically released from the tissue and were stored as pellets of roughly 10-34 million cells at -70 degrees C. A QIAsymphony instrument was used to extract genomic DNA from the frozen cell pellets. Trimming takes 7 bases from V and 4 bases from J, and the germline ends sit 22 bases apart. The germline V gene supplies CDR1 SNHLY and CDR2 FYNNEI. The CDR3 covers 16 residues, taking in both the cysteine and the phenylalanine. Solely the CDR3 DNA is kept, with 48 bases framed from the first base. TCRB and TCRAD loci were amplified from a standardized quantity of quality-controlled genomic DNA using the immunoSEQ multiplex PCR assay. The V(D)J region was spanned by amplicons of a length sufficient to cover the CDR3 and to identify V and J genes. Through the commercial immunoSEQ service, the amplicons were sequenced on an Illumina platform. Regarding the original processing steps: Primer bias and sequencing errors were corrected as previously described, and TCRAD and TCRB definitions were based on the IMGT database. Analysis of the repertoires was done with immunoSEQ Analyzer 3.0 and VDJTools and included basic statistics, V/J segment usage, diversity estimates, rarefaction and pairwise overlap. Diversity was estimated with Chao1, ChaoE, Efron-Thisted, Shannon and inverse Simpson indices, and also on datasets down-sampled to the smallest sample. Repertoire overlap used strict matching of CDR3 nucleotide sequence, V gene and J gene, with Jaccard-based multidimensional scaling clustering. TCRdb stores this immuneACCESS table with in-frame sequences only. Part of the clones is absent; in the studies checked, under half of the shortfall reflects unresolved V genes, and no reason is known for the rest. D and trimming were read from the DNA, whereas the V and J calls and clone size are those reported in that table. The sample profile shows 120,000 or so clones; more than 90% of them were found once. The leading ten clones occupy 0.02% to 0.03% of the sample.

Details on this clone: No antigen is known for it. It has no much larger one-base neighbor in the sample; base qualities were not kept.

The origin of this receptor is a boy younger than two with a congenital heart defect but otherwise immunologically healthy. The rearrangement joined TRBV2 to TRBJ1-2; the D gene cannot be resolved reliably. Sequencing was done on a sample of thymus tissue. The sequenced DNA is TGTGCCAGCATAATCTCCAGTTTTCGGCCCGGCTATGGCTACACCTTC. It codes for CASIISSFRPGYGYTF.